This is a list of T cell receptor beta chains from one sample in a study of cytomegalovirus exposure and HLA in healthy donors. TCRdb keeps only in-frame clones here, not all; method: immunoSEQ multiplex PCR. Of over 150,000 clones in the sample, around 82% were seen once. Input material: PBMCs. The receptors stem from a man in his fifties or sixties in good health and CMV-seropositive. Each CDR3 is given with its conserved first and last residue. A D gene is named only where the DNA matches it firmly. Clone size is shown for a subset of rows, as once, few, many or a class of expanded clone.

cdr3_length | clone_size | j_call | v_call | d_call | cdr3_nt | cdr3_aa
14 | once | TRBJ1-2 | TRBV6-5 | TRBD1 | TGTGCCAGCAGTTACCGGGACAGGGGCTATGGCTACACCTTC | CASSYRDRGYGYTF
15 | - | TRBJ1-1 | TRBV6-5 | TRBD1 | TGTGCCAGCAGCTCCTGGACAGGTTTGAACACTGAAGCTTTCTTT | CASSSWTGLNTEAFF
15 | - | TRBJ2-4 | TRBV6-1 | TRBD1 | TGTGCCAGCAGGGACAGGGGCGGAGGAATACACATTCAGTACTTC | CASRDRGGGIHIQYF
13 | - | TRBJ2-7 | TRBV7-3 | - | TGTGCCAGCAGCTTAACGGGAGTGACCGAGCAGTACTTC | CASSLTGVTEQYF
16 | - | TRBJ1-2 | TRBV14 | TRBD1 | TGTGCCAGCAGCCAAGCGTCCCAGGGGGTGTACTATGGCTACACCTTC | CASSQASQGVYYGYTF
16 | - | TRBJ2-3 | TRBV11-2 | - | TGTGCCAGCAGCCAACAAGACCCAACTATCACAGATACGCAGTATTTT | CASSQQDPTITDTQYF
16 | - | TRBJ2-3 | TRBV11-2 | TRBD2 | TGTGCCAGCAGCCCGGGGGGGGGTGTAGGTTCGGATACGCAGTATTTT | CASSPGGGVGSDTQYF
11 | - | TRBJ2-5 | TRBV10-3 | - | TGTGCCACCCGGAGCGAAGAGACCCAGTACTTC | CATRSEETQYF
13 | few | TRBJ2-7 | TRBV5-6 | TRBD1 | TGTGCCAGCAGCCGGGACAGGGTATACGAGCAGTACTTC | CASSRDRVYEQYF
15 | once | TRBJ1-1 | TRBV9 | TRBD1 | TGTGCCAGCAGCGACCGACAGGGGGGAGGCACTGAAGCTTTCTTT | CASSDRQGGGTEAFF
15 | - | TRBJ2-1 | TRBV15 | - | TGTGCCACCAGCAGAGATCCCAGCTCCTACAATGAGCAGTTCTTC | CATSRDPSSYNEQFF
14 | - | TRBJ2-3 | TRBV9 | TRBD2 | TGTGCCAGCAGCCCCAGCGGGAGCCGTGATACGCAGTATTTT | CASSPSGSRDTQYF
13 | few | TRBJ1-5 | TRBV6-1 | - | TGTGCCAGCAGTCCTTATAGCAATCAGCCCCAGCATTTT | CASSPYSNQPQHF
13 | - | TRBJ2-1 | TRBV6-6 | TRBD1 | TGTGCCAGCAACGGACAGGGAGTTAATGAGCAGTTCTTC | CASNGQGVNEQFF
17 | - | TRBJ2-3 | TRBV7-2 | TRBD2 | TGTGCCAGCAGATTCCCTAGCGGGAGGGCCGGCACAGATACGCAGTATTTT | CASRFPSGRAGTDTQYF
14 | - | TRBJ2-5 | TRBV15 | TRBD2 | TGTGCCACCAGCGGCGGCGGGAGGGTTGAGACCCAGTACTTC | CATSGGGRVETQYF
16 | - | TRBJ2-7 | TRBV4-3 | TRBD2 | TGCGCCAGCAGCCGTGTCACTAGCGGGAGGCTGTACGAGCAGTACTTC | CASSRVTSGRLYEQYF
17 | - | TRBJ1-5 | TRBV2 | - | TGTGCCAGCAGGAGGCAGGGGTTGACGGAATTTAATCAGCCCCAGCATTTT | CASRRQGLTEFNQPQHF
13 | - | TRBJ2-7 | TRBV11-3 | - | TGTGCCAGCAGCTTACGGAGTAACTACGAGCAGTACTTC | CASSLRSNYEQYF
14 | - | TRBJ2-7 | TRBV14 | TRBD2 | TGTGCCAGCAGCCCCGGGCGGGGGGACTACGAGCAGTACTTC | CASSPGRGDYEQYF
15 | - | TRBJ2-5 | TRBV28 | - | TGTGCCAGCAGTTTATCGATCTCATTCGGAGAGACCCAGTACTTC | CASSLSISFGETQYF
15 | - | TRBJ1-2 | TRBV18 | - | TGTGCCAGCTCACCGTCTACAGGCGCCCCATATGGCTACACCTTC | CASSPSTGAPYGYTF
14 | - | TRBJ2-7 | TRBV6-5 | - | TGTGCCAGCAGATCCCAAAACTACAGGGACGAGCAGTACTTC | CASRSQNYRDEQYF
14 | - | TRBJ1-1 | TRBV28 | TRBD1 | TGTGCCAGCAATCCGACAGGGTGGCACACTGAAGCTTTCTTT | CASNPTGWHTEAFF
15 | - | TRBJ2-2 | TRBV19 | TRBD1 | TGTGCCAGTAGCCGGGACAGCGGTAACACCGGGGAGCTGTTTTTT | CASSRDSGNTGELFF
14 | - | TRBJ2-5 | TRBV28 | TRBD1 | TGTGCCAGCAGTGGGACAGGGGGGAAAGAGACCCAGTACTTC | CASSGTGGKETQYF
16 | few | TRBJ2-1 | TRBV5-3 | TRBD2 | TGTGCCAGAAGCAGACGGGGCCTAGCGGCTAACAATGAGCAGTTCTTC | CARSRRGLAANNEQFF
13 | - | TRBJ2-1 | TRBV7-9 | TRBD2 | TGTGCCAGCAGCCCAGCGGGGAACAATGAGCAGTTCTTC | CASSPAGNNEQFF
14 | - | TRBJ2-3 | TRBV6-6 | - | TGTGCCAGCAGTCACGGGGGGCGGGTAGATACGCAGTATTTT | CASSHGGRVDTQYF
11 | - | TRBJ2-5 | TRBV20-1 | - | TGCAGTGCTACCCCCCTGGAGACCCAGTACTTC | CSATPLETQYF
16 | - | TRBJ1-4 | TRBV11-2 | - | TGTGCCAGCAGCTTACCCCCCACAGGGTGGAGGGAAAAACTGTTTTTT | CASSLPPTGWREKLFF
16 | - | TRBJ1-2 | TRBV5-5 | - | TGTGCCAGCAGCTTGTCCCGGGGGGGTCCAGGGGATGGCTACACCTTC | CASSLSRGGPGDGYTF
13 | - | TRBJ1-2 | TRBV28 | TRBD1 | TGTGCCAGCAGTTGGACAGGGGCTAATGGCTACACCTTC | CASSWTGANGYTF
16 | - | TRBJ2-7 | TRBV28 | TRBD2 | TGTGCCAGCAGTTTGGTAGGACTAGCGGGAGACTACGAGCAGTACTTC | CASSLVGLAGDYEQYF
14 | - | TRBJ2-7 | TRBV28 | - | TGTGCCAGCAGTTTACCAGGGTGGAGCTACGAGCAGTACTTC | CASSLPGWSYEQYF
14 | once | TRBJ1-6 | TRBV7-3 | - | TGTGCCAGCAGCCCGAGGGCTAATAATTCACCCCTCCACTTT | CASSPRANNSPLHF
15 | - | TRBJ2-7 | TRBV5-4 | - | TGTGCCAGCAGCCCCACCTCAGGGGGGCGGGACGAGCAGTACTTC | CASSPTSGGRDEQYF
16 | - | TRBJ2-2 | TRBV7-2 | - | TGTGCCAGCAGCCCACTAGGACGGGCGGACACCGGGGAGCTGTTTTTT | CASSPLGRADTGELFF
14 | - | TRBJ1-5 | TRBV18 | TRBD1 | TGTGCCAGCCGTTTTGAGGGGGCGCATCAGCCCCAGCATTTT | CASRFEGAHQPQHF
14 | few | TRBJ2-7 | TRBV6-5 | TRBD1 | TGTGCCAGCAGTTCCCGGGACAGGGATGGCCGCCCGTACTTC | CASSSRDRDGRPYF
14 | - | TRBJ2-7 | TRBV28 | - | TGTGCCAGCAGTCCCTCGGGACTTTTCTACGAGCAGTACTTC | CASSPSGLFYEQYF
16 | - | TRBJ1-3 | TRBV30 | - | TGTGCCTGGAGTTATACCCGACGGGTCTCTGGAAACACCATATATTTT | CAWSYTRRVSGNTIYF
14 | - | TRBJ1-4 | TRBV7-9 | TRBD1 | TGTGCCAGCAGCTCCGGACAGGGTGAGGAAAAACTGTTTTTT | CASSSGQGEEKLFF
13 | once | TRBJ2-7 | TRBV10-2 | TRBD1 | TGCGCCAGCAGTGAAGACAGGGAACCCCCAGCGGACTTC | CASSEDREPPADF
11 | - | TRBJ2-7 | TRBV7-2 | - | TGTGCCAGCAGCCTCCTCTACGAGCAGTACTTC | CASSLLYEQYF
14 | - | TRBJ1-5 | TRBV7-3 | - | TGTGCCAGCAGCCGGAACAGGGGCAATCAGCCCCAGCATTTT | CASSRNRGNQPQHF